This T cell receptor beta chain stems from a study of blood T cell repertoires in COVID-19. Turning to the study itself: COVID-19 samples, acute and convalescent, were from the United States, Italy and Spain. The cDNA or gDNA used as material had been derived from T cells, B-cell-depleted T cells, or PBMCs.

In the original analysis: How many nucleated cells were present was estimated from reference gene primer amplification. The table came from immunoSEQ multiplex PCR; TCRdb's copy has only in-frame clones and leaves some out. That table furnishes V, J and clone size, whereas the DNA furnished D and trimming. This table holds tens of thousands of clones, roughly 88% found once. Germline CDR1 reads LGHDT; CDR2 reads YNNKEL (reference sequence). This CDR3 has 15 amino acids. V was clipped by 1 base and J by 8 bases; unmatched bases: 10. The TCR was taken from a man aged 45-65 years with active COVID-19. The chain joins TRBV3-1 (or the pseudogene TRBV3-2) to TRBJ1-2; TRBD1 matches 7 bases. Sequencing was performed on peripheral blood. The CDR3 loop is CASSQVVLQGRGYTF. In DNA form, the CDR3 reads TGTGCCAGCAGCCAAGTTGTTTTACAGGGGCGAGGCTACACCTTC.